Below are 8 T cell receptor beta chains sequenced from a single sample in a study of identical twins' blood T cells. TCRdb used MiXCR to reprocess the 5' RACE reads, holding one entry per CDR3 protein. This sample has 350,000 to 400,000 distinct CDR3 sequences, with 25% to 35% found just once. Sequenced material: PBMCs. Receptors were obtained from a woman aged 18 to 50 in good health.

The DNA of the CDR3 is TGCGCCAGCAGCCAAGAGTCAGGGAAAGTAGGGCACTATGGCTACACCTTC. Residues: CASSQESGKVGHYGYTF. The V gene is TRBV4-3, the J gene TRBJ1-2; D possibly corresponds to TRBD1 (5 bases). The V and J ends lost 0 bases and 3 bases respectively, with 17 bases between them. The germline gives CDR1 LGHNA, CDR2 YSLEER. There are 17 residues in the CDR3.

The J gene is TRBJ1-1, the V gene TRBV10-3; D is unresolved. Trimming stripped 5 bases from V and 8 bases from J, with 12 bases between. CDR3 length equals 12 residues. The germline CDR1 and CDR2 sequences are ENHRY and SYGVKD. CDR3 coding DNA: TGTGCCATCAGTTCAAAGATAGGCGAAGCTTTCTTT. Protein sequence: CAISSKIGEAFF.

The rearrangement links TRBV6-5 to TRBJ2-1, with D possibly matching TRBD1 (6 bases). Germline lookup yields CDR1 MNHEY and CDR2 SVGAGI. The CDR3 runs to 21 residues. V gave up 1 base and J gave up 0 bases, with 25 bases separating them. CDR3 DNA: TGTGCCAGCAGTTACTTCCATTCTGCAGGACAGTATAGGGACTCCTACAATGAGCAGTTCTTC. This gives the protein CASSYFHSAGQYRDSYNEQFF.

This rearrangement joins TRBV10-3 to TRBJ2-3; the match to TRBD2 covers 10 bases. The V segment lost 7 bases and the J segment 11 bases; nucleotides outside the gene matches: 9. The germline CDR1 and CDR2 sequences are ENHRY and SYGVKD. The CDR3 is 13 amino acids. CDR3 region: CAITDLGLAVQYF. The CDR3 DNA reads TGTGCCATCACCGACTTAGGACTAGCGGTGCAGTATTTT.

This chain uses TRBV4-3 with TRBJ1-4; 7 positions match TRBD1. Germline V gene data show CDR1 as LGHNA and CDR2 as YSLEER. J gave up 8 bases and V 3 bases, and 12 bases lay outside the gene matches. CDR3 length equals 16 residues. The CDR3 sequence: CASSQSLGQSREKLFF. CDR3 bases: TGCGCCAGCAGCCAGAGCTTGGGACAGTCCAGGGAAAAACTGTTTTTT.

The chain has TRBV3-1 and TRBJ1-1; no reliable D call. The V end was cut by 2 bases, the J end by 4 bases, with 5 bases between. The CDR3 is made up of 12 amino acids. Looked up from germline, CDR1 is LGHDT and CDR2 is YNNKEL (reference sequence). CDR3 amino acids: CASSQSGTEAFF. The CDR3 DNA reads TGTGCCAGCAGCCAATCAGGCACTGAAGCTTTCTTT.

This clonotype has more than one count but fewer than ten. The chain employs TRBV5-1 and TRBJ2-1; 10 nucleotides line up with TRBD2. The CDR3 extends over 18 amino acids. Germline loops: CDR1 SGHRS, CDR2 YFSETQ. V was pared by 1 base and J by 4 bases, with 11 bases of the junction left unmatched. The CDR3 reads CASSLSGRSLAGYNEQFF. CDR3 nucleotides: TGCGCCAGCAGCTTGAGTGGGAGGTCACTAGCGGGGTACAATGAGCAGTTCTTC.

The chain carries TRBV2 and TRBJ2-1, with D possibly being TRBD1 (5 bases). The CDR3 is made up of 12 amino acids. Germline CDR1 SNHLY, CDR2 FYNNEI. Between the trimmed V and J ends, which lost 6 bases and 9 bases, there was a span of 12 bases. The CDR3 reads CASSARGVEQFF. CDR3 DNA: TGTGCCAGCAGCGCAAGGGGCGTTGAGCAGTTCTTC.